The 22 T cell receptor beta chains below were found in one sample sequenced in a study of beta chain features in type 1 diabetes. These TCRs' antigens remain unknown. Findings and caveats of the study: Patients with Type 1 diabetes showed moderately but significantly shorter TCRB CDR3s in all four CD4+ subsets.

Isolated RNA was reverse transcribed in full, so expressed TCRB transcripts were sequenced. The assay was immunoSEQ multiplex PCR, and TCRdb's table has in-frame clones only and misses some. This table has roughly 730,000 clones, about an eighth appearing once. Specimen: naive CD4+ T cells from blood. The receptors here all came from a man between 18 and 29 years old with type 1 diabetes.

The V gene is TRBV14, the J gene TRBJ1-6; D may be TRBD1 (6 bases). Deletions cut 1 base from V and 3 bases from J, with 16 bases between. Germline V gives CDR1 SGHDN, CDR2 FVKESK. CDR3 length: 18 amino acids. The chain's CDR3 is CASSQVIVPDSYNSPLHF. CDR3 DNA sequence: TGTGCCAGCAGCCAAGTTATCGTTCCGGACAGCTATAATTCACCCCTCCACTTT.

This clone was seen only a few times. The rearrangement links TRBV7-2 to TRBJ2-1, with TRBD2 identical over 8 bases. This CDR3 has 16 residues. Trimming removed 2 bases from V and 0 bases from J; junction bases left unmatched: 3. CDR1 and CDR2 (germline): SGHTA, FQGNSA. The DNA for the CDR3 is TGTGCCAGCAGCTTATCTAGCGGGTCCTCCTACAATGAGCAGTTCTTC. The encoded protein is CASSLSSGSSYNEQFF.

The table lists this clone with a few counts. This rearrangement joins TRBV11-3 to TRBJ2-3; the D is unclear. Germline-derived CDR1 and CDR2 are SGHNT and YENEEA. The CDR3 loop spans 14 amino acids. The V end lost 5 bases, the J end lost 0 bases, and 9 bases lay between the germline ends. CDR3 sequence: CASSLWVSTDTQYF. For the CDR3, the DNA is TGTGCCAGCAGCCTGTGGGTTAGCACAGATACGCAGTATTTT.

The chain recombines TRBV2 with TRBJ2-1; the D gene is possibly TRBD1 (5 bases). Trimming shortened V by 11 bases and J by 4 bases, and 15 bases separated the two germline ends. Germline V gene lookup returns CDR1 SNHLY and CDR2 FYNNEI. There are 13 residues in the CDR3. CDR3 loop: CAVRTGLYNEQFF. The DNA for the CDR3 is TGTGCCGTTAGAACAGGCCTTTACAATGAGCAGTTCTTC.

This clone was seen more than once but under ten times. The chain carries TRBV30 and TRBJ2-1; D may match TRBD1 or TRBD2 (5 bases each). CDR3 length: 13 amino acids. The germline V gene encodes CDR1 GTSNPN and CDR2 SVGIG (reference sequence). Trimming removed 1 base from V and 5 bases from J, with 9 bases in between. The CDR3 spells CAWSGGPNNEQFF. CDR3 bases: TGTGCCTGGAGTGGGGGACCAAACAATGAGCAGTTCTTC.

This clone was found a few times. This rearrangement joins TRBV7-2 to TRBJ1-2; no clear D. There are 14 residues in the CDR3. Per germline, CDR1 SGHTA and CDR2 FQGNSA. V gave up 1 base and J gave up 4 bases, with 10 bases separating them. CDR3 DNA sequence: TGTGCCAGCAGCTTAGTTCAGGAACTCTATGGCTACACCTTC. Translated, it gives CASSLVQELYGYTF.

The V and J genes are TRBV29-1 and TRBJ2-1; D tentatively reads TRBD1 or TRBD2 (6 bases each). CDR1 and CDR2 (germline): SQVTM, ANQGSEA. The CDR3 runs to 14 residues. Trimming took 3 bases from V and 0 from J, leaving 9 bases between them. For the CDR3, the DNA is TGCAGCGTTGAGGGGGGCCACTCCTACAATGAGCAGTTCTTC. Amino acid sequence: CSVEGGHSYNEQFF.

The sample holds a few counts of this clone. The chain joins TRBV10-3 to TRBJ2-1; D not certain. Germline lookup yields CDR1 ENHRY and CDR2 SYGVKD. The V end lost 6 bases, the J end lost 6 bases, and 15 bases lay between the germline ends. The CDR3 covers 14 residues. CDR3 in DNA: TGTGCCATCAGGCAGACACAGTTGTCCAATGAGCAGTTCTTC. Amino acids: CAIRQTQLSNEQFF.

J is TRBJ1-2 and V is TRBV10-3; 9 bases map to TRBD1. This CDR3 has 14 residues. V gave up 9 bases and J gave up 2 bases; unmatched junction bases: 7. Germline values: CDR1 ENHRY, CDR2 SYGVKD. The CDR3 nucleotides are TGTGCCATGAACCGGGACAGGGTGAACTATGGCTACACCTTC. This gives the protein CAMNRDRVNYGYTF.

This clone has more than one count but fewer than ten. The rearrangement joins TRBV19 to TRBJ1-2, with D maybe TRBD1 (6 bases). Per the germline V gene, CDR1 is LNHDA and CDR2 is SQIVND (reference sequence). The V end was cut by 2 bases, the J end by 3 bases, with 7 bases between. The CDR3 has 13 residues. The CDR3 protein is CASSIKGDYGYTF. The CDR3 DNA reads TGTGCCAGTAGTATAAAGGGGGACTATGGCTACACCTTC.

V usage is TRBV29-1 and J usage is TRBJ1-2; 8 bases fit TRBD1. Germline CDR1 is SQVTM and CDR2 is ANQGSEA. The CDR3 consists of 13 residues. The V gene end was trimmed by 4 bases and the J gene end by 3 bases; junction bases not matched to a gene: 4. The CDR3 nucleotides are TGCAGCGTTGGACAGGGGTTCGACTATGGCTACACCTTC. It is translated as CSVGQGFDYGYTF.

This chain uses TRBV6-5 with TRBJ1-4; D perhaps matches TRBD1 (5 bases). Germline V CDR1 and CDR2: MNHEY, SVGAGI. The V gene lost 5 bases and the J gene lost 5 bases, with 12 bases spanning the gap. This CDR3 comprises 14 residues. The chain's CDR3 is CASSRGGGNEKLFF. CDR3 nucleotides: TGTGCCAGCAGTCGCGGGGGGGGAAATGAAAAACTGTTTTTT.

This clone was counted a few times. This rearrangement joins TRBV6-5 to TRBJ2-3; D is uncertain. The ends were cut back, 4 bases at V and 6 bases at J, with 11 bases in the middle. In germline, CDR1 is MNHEY, CDR2 SVGAGI. The CDR3 covers 13 residues. For the CDR3, the DNA is TGTGCCAGCAGTTCCACCTATGGGGATACGCAGTATTTT. Protein: CASSSTYGDTQYF.

This clone turned up a few times. The chain is built from TRBV30 and TRBJ2-5; 7 positions agree with TRBD2. The end of the DNA aligns better with TRBJ2-7, so the J call may be wrong. Germline V lookup: CDR1 GTSNPN, CDR2 SVGIG (reference sequence). The CDR3 runs to 12 residues. CDR3 sequence (DNA): TGTGCCTGGGCCACCGCGGGGGACGAGCAGTACTTC. Translated: CAWATAGDEQYF.

The table lists this clone with a few counts. At one end, the junction sequence differs from germline, possibly due to a read error. The genes are TRBV4-1 and TRBJ1-2, with a possible D match to TRBD1 (5 bases). The CDR3 length is 13 residues. Per the germline V gene, CDR1 is MGHRA and CDR2 is YSYEKL. The CDR3 sequence: CASSQDTRGAAPF. Written as DNA, the CDR3 is TGCGCCAGCAGCCAAGATACCCGTGGGGCGGCCCCTTTC.

The chain couples TRBV9 to TRBJ1-2; TRBD1 is a possible D gene (5 bases). CDR1 and CDR2 from the germline V gene are SGDLS and YYNGEE. There are 14 residues in the CDR3. V was pared by 4 bases and J by 5 bases, with 15 bases between. CDR3 loop: CASSPAGGGYGYTF. The CDR3 DNA follows: TGTGCCAGCAGCCCCGCTGGGGGGGGGTATGGCTACACCTTC.

In this sample, this clone turned up a few times. CDR3: CASSLALGQLTDTQYF. The CDR3 DNA follows: TGTGCCAGCAGCTTGGCCTTAGGACAGCTCACAGATACGCAGTATTTT. This chain connects TRBV5-4 to TRBJ2-3; the D gene is possibly TRBD1 (6 bases). Trimming shortened V by 0 bases and J by 2 bases, and 13 bases separated the two germline ends. The CDR3 sequence is 16 residues long. CDR1 is SGHNT and CDR2 is YYREEE in the germline V gene (reference sequence).

The chain uses TRBV9 and TRBJ2-7; 7 positions agree with TRBD1. This CDR3 comprises 14 residues. The V and J ends lost 4 bases and 3 bases, in that order; junction bases with no gene match: 7. Germline V gene lookup returns CDR1 SGDLS and CDR2 YYNGEE. CDR3 sequence reads: CASSREGQNYEQYF. The CDR3 region has the DNA TGTGCCAGCAGCCGCGAGGGACAGAACTACGAGCAGTACTTC.

This clone was detected a few times. The CDR3: CASSFRGQGDTEAFF. CDR3 nucleotides: TGCGCCAGCAGCTTTAGAGGGCAAGGGGACACTGAAGCTTTCTTT. This chain uses TRBV5-1 with TRBJ1-1; possibly TRBD1 for D (5 bases). The CDR3 length is 15 residues. CDR1 is SGHRS, CDR2 YFSETQ, per germline. V lost 2 bases to trimming and J lost 3 bases, with 14 bases between them.

V is TRBV4-1 and J is TRBJ2-1; 10 bases align to TRBD1. Germline CDR1 is MGHRA and CDR2 is YSYEKL. V trimming: 2 bases; J trimming: 5 bases; junction bases outside the gene matches: 18. The CDR3 consists of 20 residues. The CDR3 is CASSQYGTGAASLLDNEQFF. The CDR3 region has the DNA TGCGCCAGCAGCCAATACGGGACAGGGGCCGCATCCCTCCTTGACAATGAGCAGTTCTTC.

This clone turned up a few times. The V and J genes are TRBV30 and TRBJ2-3; TRBD1 or TRBD2 may be the D gene (6 bases each). CDR3 length: 15 amino acids. Deletions cut 5 bases from V and 0 bases from J, with 15 bases between. Looked up from germline, CDR1 is GTSNPN and CDR2 is SVGIG (reference sequence). This CDR3 is CAWLRGPYSTDTQYF. CDR3 bases: TGTGCCTGGCTACGGGGGCCTTACAGCACAGATACGCAGTATTTT.

This clone appeared a few times. The chain joins TRBV30 to TRBJ2-2, with D possibly being TRBD1 (5 bases). Per the germline V gene, CDR1 is GTSNPN and CDR2 is SVGIG (reference sequence). This CDR3 is 15 amino acids long. Trimming cost V 3 bases and J 2 bases, with 13 bases left between them. The CDR3 bases are TGTGCCTGGAGCCGGATACAGGTCAACACCGGGGAGCTGTTTTTT. Protein: CAWSRIQVNTGELFF.